The rows below give T cell receptor beta chains drawn from one sample of a study of T cell responses to AZD1222 COVID-19 vaccine. TCRdb keeps only in-frame clones here, not all; method: immunoSEQ multiplex PCR. The sample contains roughly 200,000 clones, around 93% of which appear only once. The specimen was peripheral blood, collected 28 days after the second dose of the MenACWY control vaccine. These receptors all come from an adult who received the MenACWY meningococcal vaccine as a control. Both conserved end residues are part of each CDR3.

CDR3aa	v_gene	j_gene
CASSQGTAVGEKLFF	TRBV7-2	TRBJ1-4
CASSQQVWDQPQHF	TRBV6-2/TRBV6-3	TRBJ1-5
CASSYAGANEQFF	TRBV6-2/TRBV6-3	TRBJ2-1
CAWTRDSEKLFF	TRBV30	TRBJ1-4
CASSGGWNEQYF	TRBV5-1	TRBJ2-7
CASRGGGVNQPQHF	TRBV7-8	TRBJ1-5
CASSPLFLGDGYTF	TRBV18	TRBJ1-2
CASSPQNSGNTIYF	TRBV18	TRBJ1-3
CASSASRRAGNTIYF	TRBV27	TRBJ1-3
CASSLGGQGSSYGYTF	TRBV5-6	TRBJ1-2
CSVGRRQETQYF	TRBV29-1	TRBJ2-5
CASSLRDRDLYNEQFF	TRBV4-2	TRBJ2-1
CAISEYDRGNSEAFF	TRBV10-3	TRBJ1-1
CASSPGSSTKRSLYGYTF	TRBV5-1	TRBJ1-2
CASSYGGDSNQPQHF	TRBV6-5	TRBJ1-5
CATSRSLADQETQYF	TRBV15	TRBJ2-5
CASSADRRSPLHF	TRBV10-1	TRBJ1-6
CASSLTGTYEQYF	TRBV27	TRBJ2-7
CASSWGTGSYNSPLHF	TRBV5-6	TRBJ1-6
CASRRTSGGPNTGELFF	TRBV4-1	TRBJ2-2
CASSSGTDATDTQYF	TRBV11-2	TRBJ2-3
CASSSGQVNEQFF	TRBV6-6	TRBJ2-1
CASRPRPGIFDSPLHF	TRBV5-1	TRBJ1-6
CASAPGDMNTEAFF	TRBV5-1	TRBJ1-1
CASSYSRGANGYTF	TRBV6-2/TRBV6-3	TRBJ1-2
CASSSGTGVVRTEAFF	TRBV11-1	TRBJ1-1
CASSQRDSYNEQFF	TRBV4-3	TRBJ2-1
CASSVDIGTGYTEAFF	TRBV9	TRBJ1-1
CASSLVRGIDEKLFF	TRBV5-1	TRBJ1-4
CASSLELSSFNQPQHF	TRBV28	TRBJ1-5
CASSLGGTGELFF	TRBV12-3/TRBV12-4	TRBJ2-2
CASNRVSGNTIYF	TRBV2	TRBJ1-3
CASSLAGARYEQYF	TRBV11-2	TRBJ2-7
CASSLAGSARGNTIYF	TRBV5-1	TRBJ1-3
CASSPSSLYGYTF	TRBV18	TRBJ1-2
CASSLGGGINSPLHF	TRBV5-6	TRBJ1-6
CASSISTVFARTF	TRBV28	TRBJ1-2
CASSPPGLAGNEQFF	TRBV18	TRBJ2-1
CATSPGQGYEQYF	TRBV24-1	TRBJ2-7
CASGLLSGRTEAFF	TRBV12-5	TRBJ1-1
CASSIYSTGRYGYTF	TRBV19	TRBJ1-2
CASSELARPRNTIYF	TRBV6-1	TRBJ1-3
CASSFKGALGYNEQFF	TRBV28	TRBJ2-1
CAIQLGTWTSPLHF	TRBV28	TRBJ1-6
CASSPIRTELNYGYTF	TRBV5-1	TRBJ1-2
CASSQGAGIEAFF	TRBV3-1/TRBV3-2	TRBJ1-1
CASSLGQAGQPQHF	TRBV5-6	TRBJ1-5
CASSRYTEAFF	TRBV6-2/TRBV6-3	TRBJ1-1
CASSPPNSPLHF	TRBV27	TRBJ1-6